This TCR beta chain was observed in a study of beta chain features in type 1 diabetes. Turning to the study itself: No patient-donor differences in age, gender, total cells or subset yield.

Reverse transcription of all isolated RNA meant that expressed TCRB transcripts were sequenced. Repertoires were generated with immunoSEQ multiplex PCR, while TCRdb's copy carries only in-frame clones and drops some. Found here are around 150,000 clones, over 9% of them singletons; the top ten hold approximately 0.46%. This clone was seen many times. Its matching antigen is unknown. Sampling consisted of one heparinised blood draw per donor, averaging around 100 mL. Notes on the study in general: More deletions and fewer insertions at VDJ junctions were found in patients with type 1 diabetes. Shortening that was moderate but significant affected the TCRB CDR3s of Type 1 diabetes patients in all four CD4+ subsets.

J lost 5 bases, V lost 0 bases, and 5 bases had no gene match. The CDR3 is 15 amino acids. Germline CDR1 reads SGHRS; CDR2 reads YFSETQ. The sequence derives from a man aged 25-45 years with type 1 diabetes. The sequenced sample consisted of central memory CD4+ T cells from blood. This chain links TRBV5-1 with TRBJ2-7; 10 nucleotides agree with TRBD2. CDR3 in amino acids: CASSLVTSGINEQYF. The CDR3 DNA sequence: TGCGCCAGCAGCTTGGTAACTAGCGGGATCAACGAGCAGTACTTC.